Each of the 22 T cell receptor beta chains below was sequenced from the same sample in a study of T cell changes during pregnancy in multiple sclerosis. TCRdb's table, derived via immunoSEQ multiplex PCR, lists solely in-frame clones and lacks some. The sample includes 100,000 or so clones, about nine tenths of them seen just once. Specimen: peripheral blood, collected in the second trimester of pregnancy. These receptors came from a female donor with multiple sclerosis, enrolled in a pregnancy study.

The chain uses TRBV19 and TRBJ1-2; TRBD1 matches 10 bases. CDR3 length: 16 residues. The trim removed 2 bases at V and 6 bases at J, leaving 9 bases unmatched. The germline gives CDR1 LNHDA, CDR2 SQIVND (reference sequence). Here the CDR3 DNA reads TGTGCCAGTAGTATAACCCGGACAGGGGGAAGAGATGGCTACACCTTC. Amino acids: CASSITRTGGRDGYTF.

The CDR3 DNA is TGTGCCAGCAGCTTAGCGGGGGGATACAATGAGCAGTTCTTC. Residues: CASSLAGGYNEQFF. The chain employs TRBV7-2 and TRBJ2-1; tentative D call: TRBD2 (6 bases). Trimming left V 0 bases short and J 4 bases short, with 7 bases between. The CDR3 runs 14 residues. Germline V gene lookup returns CDR1 SGHTA and CDR2 FQGNSA.

The CDR3 DNA reads TGTGCCAGCAGCTTCTCACATTTAACATCCTACAATGAGCAGTTCTTC. It encodes CASSFSHLTSYNEQFF. The chain employs TRBV11-3 and TRBJ2-1; D is ambiguous. CDR3 size: 16 residues. Trimming left V 3 bases short and J 1 base short, with 13 bases between. CDR1 SGHNT and CDR2 YENEEA come from the germline V gene.

J is TRBJ2-4 and V is TRBV27; D not resolved. Germline assignment: CDR1 MNHEY and CDR2 SMNVEV (reference sequence). Trimming left V 0 bases short and J 7 bases short, with 10 bases between. The CDR3 spans 14 residues. CDR3 nucleotide sequence: TGTGCCAGCAGTTTATCGGCAGGTGCCAACATTCAGTACTTC. The encoded protein is CASSLSAGANIQYF.

The chain has TRBV5-1 and TRBJ1-4, with D tentatively TRBD1 (5 bases). The V and J ends lost 7 bases and 4 bases respectively, with 14 bases between them. Germline V lookup: CDR1 SGHRS, CDR2 YFSETQ. This CDR3 has 14 amino acids. CDR3 nucleotides: TGCGCCAGCGGCCCGGGGGGGGTTAATGAAAAACTGTTTTTT. As protein: CASGPGGVNEKLFF.

This clone was detected once. CDR3 nucleotides: TGTGCCAGCAGCCTTGGACAGACGTACACCGGGGAGCTGTTTTTT. Its protein product is CASSLGQTYTGELFF. This chain joins TRBV11-2 and TRBJ2-2, with D possibly matching TRBD1 (6 bases). This CDR3 comprises 15 residues. Trimming took 5 bases from V and 3 from J, leaving 13 bases between them. The V gene's germline CDR1 is SGHAT and CDR2 FQNNGV. Full variable domain (missing parts from reference TRBV11-2 and TRBJ2-2): EAGVAQSPRYKIIEKRQSVAFWCNPISGHATLYWYQQILGQGPKLLIQFQNNGVVDDSQLPKDRFSAERLKGVDSTLKIQPAKLEDSAVYLCASSLGQTYTGELFFGEGSRLTVL.

The chain employs TRBV6-6 and TRBJ2-5; 9 positions match TRBD1. In germline, CDR1 is MNHNY, CDR2 SVGAGI (reference sequence). The CDR3 has 15 residues. V shed 6 bases, J shed 4 bases, and the junction held 9 bases outside the gene matches. CDR3 region: CASSSGTGRPETQYF. The CDR3, as DNA: TGTGCCAGCAGCTCCGGGACAGGGAGGCCAGAGACCCAGTACTTC.

This clone was picked up a small number of times. The chain combines TRBV19 with TRBJ2-1, with 11 bases aligning to TRBD2. From germline, CDR1 is LNHDA and CDR2 SQIVND (reference sequence). The CDR3 length is 13 residues. V lost 10 bases, J lost 7 bases, and 6 bases stayed unmatched. CDR3 in amino acids: CATVSSGRNEQFF. In nucleotides, the CDR3 is TGTGCCACAGTGTCTAGCGGGAGGAATGAGCAGTTCTTC.

The CDR3 loop is CASSLSHEIAFF. Here the CDR3 DNA reads TGTGCCAGCAGCTTAAGTCACGAGATAGCTTTCTTT. This chain connects TRBV7-9 to TRBJ1-1; D is unclear. The CDR3 runs to 12 residues. V shed 2 bases and J shed 10 bases, with 11 bases lying between them. Germline CDR1 SEHNR, CDR2 FQNEAQ (reference sequence).

This chain joins TRBV28 and TRBJ2-7, with TRBD1 matching over 8 bases. This CDR3 has 14 residues. The ends lost 6 bases at V and 0 bases at J; junction bases unmatched: 4. CDR1 MDHEN and CDR2 SYDVKM come from the germline V gene. CDR3 protein: CASRTTGGSYEQYF. CDR3 sequence (DNA): TGTGCCAGCAGGACAACAGGGGGCTCCTACGAGCAGTACTTC.

The rearrangement links TRBV6-1 to TRBJ1-2; TRBD1 might be the D (6 bases). Germline CDR1 is MNHNS and CDR2 is SASEGT. The CDR3 extends over 13 amino acids. V gave up 4 bases and J gave up 5 bases, with 11 bases separating them. As DNA, the CDR3 is TGTGCCAGCAGTGGCGACAGGCATTATGGCTACACCTTC. It translates to CASSGDRHYGYTF.

CDR3 amino acids: CASSIASINTGELFF. For the CDR3, the DNA is TGTGCCAGTAGTATCGCCAGTATAAACACCGGGGAGCTGTTTTTT. V gene TRBV19 combines with J gene TRBJ2-2; D is unclear. Looked up from germline, CDR1 is LNHDA and CDR2 is SQIVND (reference sequence). The CDR3 extends over 15 amino acids. V shed 3 bases and J shed 2 bases, with 10 bases lying between them.

V gene TRBV30 combines with J gene TRBJ1-3; no definite D call. Per germline, CDR1 GTSNPN and CDR2 SVGIG (reference sequence). V was pared by 0 bases and J by 2 bases, with 5 bases between. This CDR3 has 13 amino acids. This CDR3 reads CAWSVLTGNTIYF. Here the CDR3 DNA reads TGTGCCTGGAGTGTACTCACTGGAAACACCATATATTTT.

The J gene is TRBJ1-5, the V gene TRBV6-5, with D possibly TRBD1 on 6 matching bases. Germline CDR1 and CDR2: MNHEY and SVGAGI. The CDR3 has 14 residues. The V end lost 6 bases, the J end lost 3 bases, and 12 bases lay between the germline ends. Written as DNA, the CDR3 is TGTGCCAGCAGACGAGACAGGTCCAATCAGCCCCAGCATTTT. Its protein product is CASRRDRSNQPQHF.

The chain combines TRBV2 with TRBJ2-2; the D is unclear. Germline CDR1 is SNHLY and CDR2 is FYNNEI. This CDR3 has 13 amino acids. Trimming cost V 2 bases and J 6 bases, with 7 bases left between them. As DNA, the CDR3 is TGTGCCAGCAGTGAATTAATAGCCGGGGAGCTGTTTTTT. This sequence encodes CASSELIAGELFF. The whole variable domain, filled in from reference TRBV2 and TRBJ2-2, reads EPEVTQTPSHQVTQMGQEVILRCVPISNHLYFYWYRQILGQKVEFLVSFYNNEISEKSEIFDDQFSVERPDGSNFTLKIRSTKLEDSAMYFCASSELIAGELFFGEGSRLTVL.

The rearrangement uses TRBV28 and TRBJ1-5; TRBD1 agrees at 7 bases. The CDR3 length is 16 residues. Germline trimming cut 6 bases from V and 9 bases from J; bases unmatched to any gene: 17. Germline assignment: CDR1 MDHEN and CDR2 SYDVKM. The CDR3, as DNA: TGTGCCAGCAGGTTACGGGTAATCAGGACAGGCTCGCCCCAGCATTTT. Its protein product is CASRLRVIRTGSPQHF.

The chain joins TRBV28 to TRBJ1-5; D is unresolved. The ends were cut back, 8 bases at V and 0 bases at J, with 14 bases in the middle. The CDR3 has 15 amino acids. Looked up from germline, CDR1 is MDHEN and CDR2 is SYDVKM. The CDR3 DNA sequence: TGTGCCAGCCTGCCGACGGGGTCTAGCAATCAGCCCCAGCATTTT. This encodes CASLPTGSSNQPQHF.

The J gene is TRBJ2-7, the V gene TRBV28, with D unresolved. V lost 1 base, J lost 1 base, and 5 bases lay in between. The CDR3 has 13 residues. Germline CDR1 and CDR2: MDHEN and SYDVKM. CDR3 DNA: TGTGCCAGCAGTTTATCCGTTTCCTACGAGCAGTACTTC. Its translation: CASSLSVSYEQYF.

The chain recombines TRBV4-1 with TRBJ2-6; D is perhaps TRBD1 (7 bases). The CDR3 loop spans 16 amino acids. V was pared by 4 bases and J by 3 bases, with 13 bases between. From germline, CDR1 is MGHRA and CDR2 YSYEKL. The chain's CDR3 is CASSLQGTYGANVLTF. CDR3 sequence (DNA): TGCGCCAGCAGCCTACAGGGGACTTATGGGGCCAACGTCCTGACTTTC.

This sequence joins TRBV14 and TRBJ1-2; tentatively, D is TRBD1 (6 bases). The V end lost 2 bases, the J end lost 1 base, and 14 bases lay between the germline ends. Germline CDR1 SGHDN, CDR2 FVKESK. This CDR3 comprises 16 residues. The CDR3 DNA sequence: TGTGCCAGCAGCCAACGAGCGGGGGCCGATAACTATGGCTACACCTTC. It codes for CASSQRAGADNYGYTF.

This chain uses TRBV7-2 with TRBJ2-4; tentative D call: TRBD2 (6 bases). Germline V CDR1 and CDR2: SGHTA, FQGNSA. Trimming removed 1 base at V and 0 bases at J, with 10 bases between. The CDR3 runs 16 residues. The CDR3 DNA reads as TGTGCCAGCAGCTTAGGCGGGACCGAAGCCAAAAACATTCAGTACTTC. Translating gives CASSLGGTEAKNIQYF.

V gene TRBV10-3 combines with J gene TRBJ2-1; 8 positions match TRBD2. The length of the CDR3 is 15 residues. The V and J ends lost 3 bases and 5 bases, in that order; junction bases with no gene match: 6. Looked up from germline, CDR1 is ENHRY and CDR2 is SYGVKD. The CDR3 sequence: CAISESGRRNNEQFF. The CDR3 nucleotides are TGTGCCATCAGTGAAAGCGGGAGAAGGAACAATGAGCAGTTCTTC.